These 17 T cell receptor beta chains share one sample of origin, sequenced in a study of blood T cell repertoires in COVID-19. Profiled with immunoSEQ multiplex PCR; TCRdb holds only in-frame clones, not every one. The sample yields approximately 66,000 clones, approximately 87% seen once. Sequencing used peripheral blood. The receptors shown here come from a man aged 60 to 75 with acute or convalescent COVID-19.

This chain links TRBV11-2 with TRBJ2-7; a possible D gene is TRBD2 (5 bases). Between the trimmed V and J ends, which lost 8 bases and 0 bases, there was a span of 11 bases. CDR1 and CDR2 (germline): SGHAT, FQNNGV. The CDR3 consists of 13 residues. The CDR3 here is CASDRGDSYEQYF. CDR3 coding DNA: TGTGCCAGCGATCGGGGAGACTCCTACGAGCAGTACTTC.

This clone showed up just once. The chain employs TRBV7-4 and TRBJ1-2; tentative D call: TRBD1 (6 bases). Germline CDR1 and CDR2: SGHVT and SQSDAQ. Trimming removed 1 base from V and 5 bases from J, with 11 bases in between. The CDR3 extends over 14 amino acids. The CDR3 bases are TGTGCCAGCAGCTTAGAACGGGGGGCTTATGGCTACACCTTC. Protein sequence: CASSLERGAYGYTF. Together with reference TRBV7-4 and TRBJ1-2, the CDR3 gives the full variable domain: GAGVSQSPRYKVAKRGRDVALRCDSISGHVTLYWYRQTLGQGSEVLTYSQSDAQRDKSGRPSGRFSAERPERSVSTLKIQRTEQGDSAVYLCASSLERGAYGYTFGSGTRLTVV.

V usage is TRBV2 and J usage is TRBJ2-7; D is perhaps TRBD2 (6 bases). V shed 5 bases and J shed 2 bases, with 31 bases lying between them. CDR3 size: 20 residues. The germline V gene has CDR1 SNHLY and CDR2 FYNNEI. CDR3 loop: CASSTSDLILSGSIPYEQYF. As DNA, the CDR3 is TGTGCCAGCAGTACCAGCGATTTAATCCTGAGCGGGTCTATTCCCTACGAGCAGTACTTC.

This chain joins TRBV7-2 and TRBJ2-7; perhaps TRBD1 as D (5 bases). The germline V and J ends were trimmed by 3 bases and 4 bases, with 7 bases remaining between them. CDR3 length equals 12 residues. Germline CDR1 reads SGHTA; CDR2 reads FQGNSA. The CDR3 DNA is TGTGCCAGCAGCTTCCAGGGTTACGAGCAGTACTTC. Residues: CASSFQGYEQYF.

CDR3 sequence (DNA): TGTGCCAGCAGCCCCGACAGGAGTCCGACTGAAGCTTTCTTT. It encodes CASSPDRSPTEAFF. V gene TRBV5-6 combines with J gene TRBJ1-1, with TRBD1 as a possible D gene (6 bases). Trimming removed 4 bases at V and 5 bases at J, with 15 bases between. The CDR3 runs 14 residues. Germline loops: CDR1 SGHDT, CDR2 YYEEEE.

The chain has TRBV6-2 or TRBV6-3 and TRBJ2-1, with a possible D match to TRBD1 (6 bases). The CDR3 totals 14 residues. Germline CDR1 is MNHEY and CDR2 is SVGEGT. V was trimmed by 6 bases and J by 15 bases, leaving 24 bases between them. The CDR3 DNA reads as TGTGCCAGCAGCACCCCGCGACAGGCTCTTCCACGGTTCTTC. This encodes CASSTPRQALPRFF.

The chain has TRBV6-5 and TRBJ1-6, with D possibly TRBD1 on 5 matching bases. The germline V gene has CDR1 MNHEY and CDR2 SVGAGI. The CDR3 covers 15 residues. Trimming left V 5 bases short and J 9 bases short, with 17 bases between. The DNA for the CDR3 is TGTGCCAGCAGTAACCAGGGCTATGATGGTTCACCCCTCCACTTT. Residues: CASSNQGYDGSPLHF.

The rearrangement joins TRBV5-8 to TRBJ2-7; the D gene is possibly TRBD1 (5 bases). This CDR3 spans 17 amino acids. Trimming took off 3 bases at V and 3 bases at J, with 22 bases between the two ends. Germline CDR1 and CDR2: SGHTS and YDEGEE. Written as DNA, the CDR3 is TGTGCCAGCAGCTCCCCGACAGTCGAAGTCCCCTACTACGAGCAGTACTTC. Its protein is CASSSPTVEVPYYEQYF.

The chain combines TRBV30 with TRBJ1-3; possibly TRBD1 for D (6 bases). The ends were cut back, 2 bases at V and 4 bases at J, with 12 bases in the middle. The CDR3 is 14 residues long. The germline gives CDR1 GTSNPN, CDR2 SVGIG (reference sequence). In DNA, the CDR3 is TGTGCCTGGAGTCCAGGGGCTACAGGAAACACCATATATTTT. It yields the protein CAWSPGATGNTIYF.

The V gene is TRBV14, the J gene TRBJ2-3; TRBD1 might be the D (6 bases). V was cut by 0 bases and J by 1 base, with 17 bases left in between. This CDR3 has 18 amino acids. Germline CDR1 SGHDN, CDR2 FVKESK. CDR3 in amino acids: CASSQEGPSRGRTDTQYF. Written as DNA, the CDR3 is TGTGCCAGCAGCCAAGAGGGGCCCAGCAGGGGCCGCACAGATACGCAGTATTTT.

V and J are TRBV7-2 and TRBJ1-2; D is unclear. The CDR3 is 12 residues long. Germline CDR1 reads SGHTA; CDR2 reads FQGNSA. V was cut by 1 base and J by 6 bases, with 6 bases left in between. In nucleotides, the CDR3 is TGTGCCAGCAGCTTAGGCCGGGATGGCTACACCTTC. It yields the protein CASSLGRDGYTF.

On this clone itself: Other nucleotide sequences in the sample specify the same CDR3. The chain recombines TRBV13 with TRBJ1-3; a possible D gene is TRBD1 (6 bases). The ends were cut back, 5 bases at V and 0 bases at J, with 14 bases in the middle. This CDR3 has 16 amino acids. Germline V gene data show CDR1 as PRHDT and CDR2 as FYEKMQ (reference sequence). This chain's CDR3 is CASSAPNRVSGNTIYF. The CDR3 nucleotides read TGTGCCAGCAGCGCCCCGAACAGGGTCTCTGGAAACACCATATATTTT.

The rearrangement joins TRBV11-2 to TRBJ2-3, with D unclear. Trimming took off 0 bases at V and 5 bases at J, with 15 bases between the two ends. The CDR3 has 16 amino acids. Germline V gives CDR1 SGHAT, CDR2 FQNNGV. CDR3 residues: CASSLDLGHLGDTQYF. CDR3 nucleotides: TGTGCCAGCAGCTTAGATTTGGGCCACCTGGGAGATACGCAGTATTTT.

This chain joins TRBV2 and TRBJ1-1, with D possibly being TRBD1 (6 bases). The CDR3 runs 14 residues. V lost 3 bases, J lost 1 base, and 9 bases lay in between. Germline CDR1 and CDR2: SNHLY and FYNNEI. CDR3 amino acids: CASSENRENTEAFF. In DNA, the CDR3 is TGTGCCAGCAGTGAGAACAGGGAGAACACTGAAGCTTTCTTT.

This clone has only one observation. The chain combines TRBV9 with TRBJ2-2, with 8 nucleotides matching TRBD2. The V segment lost 4 bases and the J segment 5 bases; nucleotides outside the gene matches: 16. This CDR3 has 18 amino acids. CDR1 and CDR2 (germline): SGDLS, YYNGEE. The CDR3 loop is CASSTNTLGGGSTGELFF. Written as DNA, the CDR3 is TGTGCCAGCAGCACGAACACCCTCGGCGGGGGGAGTACCGGGGAGCTGTTTTTT. The whole variable domain, remainder taken from reference TRBV9 and TRBJ2-2, is DSGVTQTPKHLITATGQRVTLRCSPRSGDLSVYWYQQSLDQGLQFLIQYYNGEERAKGNILERFSAQQFPDLHSELNLSSLELGDSALYFCASSTNTLGGGSTGELFFGEGSRLTVL.

The chain employs TRBV2 and TRBJ1-1, with a weak D call TRBD1 (5 bases). The CDR3 covers 14 residues. CDR1 is SNHLY and CDR2 is FYNNEI in the germline V gene. Trimming left V 4 bases short and J 4 bases short, with 13 bases between. Written as DNA, the CDR3 is TGTGCCAGCAGTGGGTTAGGGGTTGGCACTGAAGCTTTCTTT. Translated, it gives CASSGLGVGTEAFF.

The chain joins TRBV6-5 to TRBJ2-2; 8 bases map to TRBD1. This CDR3 spans 15 amino acids. CDR1 and CDR2 (germline): MNHEY, SVGAGI. Germline trimming cut 4 bases from V and 4 bases from J; bases unmatched to any gene: 5. CDR3 sequence reads: CASSLTGAGTGELFF. CDR3 coding DNA: TGTGCCAGCAGTTTGACAGGGGCAGGCACCGGGGAGCTGTTTTTT.